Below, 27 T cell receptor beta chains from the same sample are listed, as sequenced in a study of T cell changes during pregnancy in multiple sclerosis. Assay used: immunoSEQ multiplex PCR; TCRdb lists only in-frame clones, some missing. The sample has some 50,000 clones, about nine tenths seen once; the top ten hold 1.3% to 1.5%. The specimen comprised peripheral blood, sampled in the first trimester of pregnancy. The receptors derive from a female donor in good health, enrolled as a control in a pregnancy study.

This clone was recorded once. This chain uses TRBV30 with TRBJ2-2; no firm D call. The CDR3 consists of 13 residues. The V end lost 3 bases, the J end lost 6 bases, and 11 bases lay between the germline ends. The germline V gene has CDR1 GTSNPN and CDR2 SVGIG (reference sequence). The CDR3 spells CAWRSFAAGELFF. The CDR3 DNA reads TGTGCCTGGAGAAGTTTTGCGGCCGGGGAGCTGTTTTTT.

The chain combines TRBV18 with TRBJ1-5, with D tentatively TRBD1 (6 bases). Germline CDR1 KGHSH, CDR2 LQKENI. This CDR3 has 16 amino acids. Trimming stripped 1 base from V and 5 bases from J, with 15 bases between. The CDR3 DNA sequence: TGTGCCAGCTCACCACGGCCGATGGCAGGGGATCAGCCCCAGCATTTT. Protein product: CASSPRPMAGDQPQHF.

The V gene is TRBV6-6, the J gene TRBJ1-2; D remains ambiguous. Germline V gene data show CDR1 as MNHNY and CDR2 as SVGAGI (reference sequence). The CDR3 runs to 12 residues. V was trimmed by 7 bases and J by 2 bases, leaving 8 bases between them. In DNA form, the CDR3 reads TGTGCCAGCAAATCGGGAAACTATGGCTACACCTTC. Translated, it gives CASKSGNYGYTF.

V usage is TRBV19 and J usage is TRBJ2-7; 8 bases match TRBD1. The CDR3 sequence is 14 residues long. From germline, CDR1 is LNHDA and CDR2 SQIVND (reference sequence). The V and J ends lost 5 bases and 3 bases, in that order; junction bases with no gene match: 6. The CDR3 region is CASSPGQGFYEQYF. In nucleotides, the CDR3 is TGTGCCAGTAGTCCCGGACAGGGTTTCTACGAGCAGTACTTC. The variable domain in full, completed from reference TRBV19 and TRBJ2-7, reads DGGITQSPKYLFRKEGQNVTLSCEQNLNHDAMYWYRQDPGQGLRLIYYSQIVNDFQKGDIAEGYSVSREKKESFPLTVTSAQKNPTAFYLCASSPGQGFYEQYFGPGTRLTVT.

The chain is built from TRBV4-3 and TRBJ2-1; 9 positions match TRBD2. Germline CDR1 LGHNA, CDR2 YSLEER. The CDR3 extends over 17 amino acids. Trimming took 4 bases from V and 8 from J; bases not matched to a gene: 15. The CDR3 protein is CASSPGHREAGGDEQFF. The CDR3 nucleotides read TGCGCCAGCAGCCCGGGACACCGGGAGGCGGGAGGGGATGAGCAGTTCTTC.

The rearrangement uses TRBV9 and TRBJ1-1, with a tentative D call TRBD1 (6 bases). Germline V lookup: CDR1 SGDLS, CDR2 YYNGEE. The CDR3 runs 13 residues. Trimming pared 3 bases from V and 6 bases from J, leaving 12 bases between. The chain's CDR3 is CASSDTNRAEAFF. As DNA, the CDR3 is TGTGCCAGCAGCGACACCAACAGGGCTGAAGCTTTCTTT.

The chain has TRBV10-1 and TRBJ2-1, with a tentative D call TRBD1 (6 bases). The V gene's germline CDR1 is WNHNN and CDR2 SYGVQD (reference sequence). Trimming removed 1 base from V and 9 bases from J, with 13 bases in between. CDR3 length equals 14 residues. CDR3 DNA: TGCGCCAGCAGTGAGTTGCCACAGGGTAGTGAGCAGTTCTTC. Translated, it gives CASSELPQGSEQFF.

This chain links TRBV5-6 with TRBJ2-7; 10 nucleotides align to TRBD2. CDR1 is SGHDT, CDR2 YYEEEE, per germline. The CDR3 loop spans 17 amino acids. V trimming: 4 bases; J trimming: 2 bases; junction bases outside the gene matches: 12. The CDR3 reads CASSGGLADRTTYEQYF. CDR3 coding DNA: TGTGCCAGCAGCGGAGGACTAGCGGACAGGACCACCTACGAGCAGTACTTC.

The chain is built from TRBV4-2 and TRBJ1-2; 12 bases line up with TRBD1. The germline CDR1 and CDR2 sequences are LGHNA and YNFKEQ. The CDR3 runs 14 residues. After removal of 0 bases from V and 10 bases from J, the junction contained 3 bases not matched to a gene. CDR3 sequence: CASSQDGTGGFYTF. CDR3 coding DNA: TGTGCCAGCAGCCAAGACGGGACAGGGGGCTTCTACACCTTC.

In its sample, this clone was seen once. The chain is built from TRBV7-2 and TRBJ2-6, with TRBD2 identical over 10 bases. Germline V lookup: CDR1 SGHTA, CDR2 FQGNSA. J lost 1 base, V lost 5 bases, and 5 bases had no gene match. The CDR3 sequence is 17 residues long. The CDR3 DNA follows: TGTGCCAGCAGCACCAGCGGGGGGGTGTCTGGGGCCAACGTCCTGACTTTC. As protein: CASSTSGGVSGANVLTF.

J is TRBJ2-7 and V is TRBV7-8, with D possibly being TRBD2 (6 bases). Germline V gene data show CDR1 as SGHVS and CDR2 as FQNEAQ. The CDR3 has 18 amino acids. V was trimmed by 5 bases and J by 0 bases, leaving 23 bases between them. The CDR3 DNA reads TGTGCCAGCAGCCCCCGTGGGCGGGGAGATGCATACTCCTACGAGCAGTACTTC. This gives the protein CASSPRGRGDAYSYEQYF.

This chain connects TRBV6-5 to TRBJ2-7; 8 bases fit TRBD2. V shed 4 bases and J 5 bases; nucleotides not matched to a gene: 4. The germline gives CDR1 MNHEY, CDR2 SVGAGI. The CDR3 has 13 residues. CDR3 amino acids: CASSSSGLDEQYF. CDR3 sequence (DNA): TGTGCCAGCAGTTCTAGCGGGCTTGACGAGCAGTACTTC.

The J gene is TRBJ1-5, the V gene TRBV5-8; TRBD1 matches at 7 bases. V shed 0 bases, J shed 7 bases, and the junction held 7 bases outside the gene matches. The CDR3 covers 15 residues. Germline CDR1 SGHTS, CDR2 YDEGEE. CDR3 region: CASSLEGQIGQPQHF. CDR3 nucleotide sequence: TGTGCCAGCAGCTTGGAGGGACAGATCGGACAGCCCCAGCATTTT.

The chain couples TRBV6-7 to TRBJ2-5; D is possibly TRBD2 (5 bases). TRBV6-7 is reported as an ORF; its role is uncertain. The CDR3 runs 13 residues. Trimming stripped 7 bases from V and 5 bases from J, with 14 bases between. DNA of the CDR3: TGTGCCAGCACGGGGTGTCTCTGGGAGACCCAGTACTTC. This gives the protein CASTGCLWETQYF.

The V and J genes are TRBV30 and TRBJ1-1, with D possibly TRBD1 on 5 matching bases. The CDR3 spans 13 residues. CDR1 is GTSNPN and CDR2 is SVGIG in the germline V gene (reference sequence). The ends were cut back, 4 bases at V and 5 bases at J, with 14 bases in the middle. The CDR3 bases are TGTGCCTGGACAATCAGGGCAGGAACTGAAGCTTTCTTT. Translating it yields CAWTIRAGTEAFF.

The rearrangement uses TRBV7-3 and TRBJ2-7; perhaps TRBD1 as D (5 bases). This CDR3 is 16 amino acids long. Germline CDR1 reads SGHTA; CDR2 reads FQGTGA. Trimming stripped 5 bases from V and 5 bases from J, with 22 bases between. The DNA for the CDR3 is TGTGCCAGCAGCCCCCCGCAGGGTCGGAGTATACACGAGCAGTACTTC. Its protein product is CASSPPQGRSIHEQYF.

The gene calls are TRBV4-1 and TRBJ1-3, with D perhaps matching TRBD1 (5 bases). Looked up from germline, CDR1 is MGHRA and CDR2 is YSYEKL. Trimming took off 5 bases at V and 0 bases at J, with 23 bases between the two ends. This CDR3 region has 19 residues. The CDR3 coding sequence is TGCGCCAGCAGCACCCGCCGGGGACTAGCATTCTCCTCTGGAAACACCATATATTTT. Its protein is CASSTRRGLAFSSGNTIYF.

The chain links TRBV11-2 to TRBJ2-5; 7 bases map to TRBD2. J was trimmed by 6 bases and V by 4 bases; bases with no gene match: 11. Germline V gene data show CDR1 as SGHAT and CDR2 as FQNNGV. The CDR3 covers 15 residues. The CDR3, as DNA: TGTGCCAGCAGCTCGGGCTTGGGGGGGGTGAAGACCCAGTACTTC. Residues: CASSSGLGGVKTQYF.

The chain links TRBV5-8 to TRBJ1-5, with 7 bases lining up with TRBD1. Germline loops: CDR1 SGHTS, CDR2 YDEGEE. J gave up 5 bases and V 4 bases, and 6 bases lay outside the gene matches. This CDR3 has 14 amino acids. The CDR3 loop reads CASSRRQGDQPQHF. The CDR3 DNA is TGTGCCAGCAGCCGTCGACAGGGCGATCAGCCCCAGCATTTT.

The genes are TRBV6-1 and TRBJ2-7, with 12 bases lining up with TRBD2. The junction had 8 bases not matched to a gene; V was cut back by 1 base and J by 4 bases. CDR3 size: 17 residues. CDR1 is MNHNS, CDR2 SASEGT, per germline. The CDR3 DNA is TGTGCCAGCAGTGAAGGGAGGGGACTAGCGGGCGAATACGAGCAGTACTTC. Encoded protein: CASSEGRGLAGEYEQYF.

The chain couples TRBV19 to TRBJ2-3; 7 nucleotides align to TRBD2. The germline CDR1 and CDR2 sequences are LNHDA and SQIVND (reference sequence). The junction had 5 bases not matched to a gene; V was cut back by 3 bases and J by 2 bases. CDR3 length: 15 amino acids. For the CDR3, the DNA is TGTGCCAGTAGTATCCGGGGGGAGCTCACAGATACGCAGTATTTT. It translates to CASSIRGELTDTQYF.

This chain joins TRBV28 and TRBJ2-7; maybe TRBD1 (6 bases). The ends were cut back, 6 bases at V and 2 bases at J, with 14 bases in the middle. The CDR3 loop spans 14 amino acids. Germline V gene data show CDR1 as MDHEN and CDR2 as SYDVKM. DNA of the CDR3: TGTGCCAGCAGCAGAACAGGGAAGGCCTACGAGCAGTACTTC. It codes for CASSRTGKAYEQYF.

CDR3 sequence (DNA): TGTGCCAGCAGTCCGGGACAAAAGGTCACAGATACGCAGTATTTT. This codes for CASSPGQKVTDTQYF. This sequence joins TRBV27 and TRBJ2-3, with TRBD1 as a possible D gene (6 bases). This CDR3 is 15 amino acids long. Germline V lookup: CDR1 MNHEY, CDR2 SMNVEV (reference sequence). Trimming took 5 bases from V and 2 from J, leaving 14 bases between them.

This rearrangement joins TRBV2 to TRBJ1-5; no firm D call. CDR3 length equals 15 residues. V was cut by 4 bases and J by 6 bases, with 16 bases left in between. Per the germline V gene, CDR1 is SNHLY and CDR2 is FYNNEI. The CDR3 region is CASSGRLGGPQPQHF. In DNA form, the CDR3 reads TGTGCCAGCAGTGGGAGGCTGGGAGGCCCTCAGCCCCAGCATTTT. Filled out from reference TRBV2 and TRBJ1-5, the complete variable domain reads EPEVTQTPSHQVTQMGQEVILRCVPISNHLYFYWYRQILGQKVEFLVSFYNNEISEKSEIFDDQFSVERPDGSNFTLKIRSTKLEDSAMYFCASSGRLGGPQPQHFGDGTRLSIL.

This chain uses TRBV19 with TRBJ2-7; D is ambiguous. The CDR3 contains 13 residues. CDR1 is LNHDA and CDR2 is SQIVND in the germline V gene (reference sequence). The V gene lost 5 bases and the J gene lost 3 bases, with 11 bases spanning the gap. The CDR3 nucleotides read TGTGCCAGTAGTCCTGCAGGCTTCTACGAGCAGTACTTC. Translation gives CASSPAGFYEQYF.

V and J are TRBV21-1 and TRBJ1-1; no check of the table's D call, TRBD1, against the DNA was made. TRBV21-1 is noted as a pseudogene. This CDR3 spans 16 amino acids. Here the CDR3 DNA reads TGTGCCAGCAGCCCTGGGACAGGGGTTTTGAACACTGAAGCTTTCTTT. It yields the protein CASSPGTGVLNTEAFF.

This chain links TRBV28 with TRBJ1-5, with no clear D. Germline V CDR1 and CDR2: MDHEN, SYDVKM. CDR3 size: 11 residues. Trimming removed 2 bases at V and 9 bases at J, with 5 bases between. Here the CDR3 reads CASSLRGPQHF. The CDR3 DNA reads TGTGCCAGCAGTTTACGGGGGCCCCAGCATTTT.